The following is a TCR beta chain sequence with its context. No antigen is known for it. These data come from a study of CD8 T cells in ankylosing spondylitis. Preparation of TCR beta libraries was done by quantitative 5'-RACE with molecular barcodes. TCRdb reanalysed the 5' RACE reads using MiXCR and keeps one entry per CDR3 protein. The data contain roughly 670,000 distinct CDR3 sequences, 19% of them singletons. Germline assignment: CDR1 MGHRA and CDR2 YSYEKL. The CDR3 covers 15 residues. V lost 1 base and J 1 base, leaving 11 bases between the germline ends. Study results and caveats: Significantly higher representation of disease-linked clones was reported for matched ankylosing spondylitis synovial fluid. Peripheral blood held disease-linked clones only at relatively low frequency, and these were CD8+. What seemed typical of ankylosing spondylitis blood was a TCR beta motif built from roughly eight highly homologous variants. Past studies reported some motif variants in reactive arthritis synovial fluid and blood.

The clonotype was recovered from a male donor with ankylosing spondylitis. The sequencing sample was made of blood, either unsorted or a sorted T cell fraction (not recorded which). The V call is TRBV4-1, the J call TRBJ2-7; D is perhaps TRBD1 or TRBD2 (5 bases each). CDR3 DNA sequence: TGCGCCAGCAGCCAAGGGGGGTTCGATTCCTACGAGCAGTACTTC. This encodes CASSQGGFDSYEQYF.